This T cell receptor beta chain was identified in a study of blood T cell repertoires in COVID-19. Background on the study: The analysed material was cDNA or gDNA that came from T cells, B-cell-depleted T cells, or PBMCs.

Seattle enrolled patients during active infection and tracked them longitudinally. CDR1 and CDR2 (germline): SNHLY, FYNNEI. J was trimmed by 7 bases and V by 8 bases; bases with no gene match: 1. This CDR3 is built from 13 residues. Sequencing was performed with immunoSEQ multiplex PCR; in TCRdb, only in-frame clones are kept and a portion is missing. The sample holds 100,000 to 150,000 clones, 81% seen once. The chain combines TRBV2 with TRBJ2-1; 14 nucleotides match TRBD2. The sequence derives from a man between 25 and 39 years old with COVID-19, enrolled during active disease. Sequencing was performed on peripheral blood. CDR3 residues: CASGTSGGNEQFF. In nucleotides, the CDR3 is TGTGCCAGCGGGACTAGCGGGGGTAATGAGCAGTTCTTC.